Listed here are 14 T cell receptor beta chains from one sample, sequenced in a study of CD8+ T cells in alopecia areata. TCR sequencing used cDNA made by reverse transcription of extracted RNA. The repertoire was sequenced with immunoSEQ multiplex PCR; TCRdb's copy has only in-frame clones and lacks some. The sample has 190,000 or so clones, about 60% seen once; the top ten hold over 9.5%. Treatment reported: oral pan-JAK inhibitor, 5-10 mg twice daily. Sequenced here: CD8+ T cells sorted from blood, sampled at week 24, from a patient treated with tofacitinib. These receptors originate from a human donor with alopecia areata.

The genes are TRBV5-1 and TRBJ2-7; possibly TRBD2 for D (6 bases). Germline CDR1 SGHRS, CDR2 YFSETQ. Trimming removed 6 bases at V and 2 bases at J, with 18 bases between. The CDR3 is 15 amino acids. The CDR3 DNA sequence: TGCGCCAGCAAAGGAGTCGGGGAGGAGACCTACGAGCAGTACTTC. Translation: CASKGVGEETYEQYF.

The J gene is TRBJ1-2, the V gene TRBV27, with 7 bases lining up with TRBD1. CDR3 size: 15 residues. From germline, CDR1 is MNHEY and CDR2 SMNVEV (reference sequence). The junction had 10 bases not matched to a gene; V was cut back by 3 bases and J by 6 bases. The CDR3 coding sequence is TGTGCCAGCAGTTTCTCCCAGGGACAGCTGAATGGCTACACCTTC. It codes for CASSFSQGQLNGYTF.

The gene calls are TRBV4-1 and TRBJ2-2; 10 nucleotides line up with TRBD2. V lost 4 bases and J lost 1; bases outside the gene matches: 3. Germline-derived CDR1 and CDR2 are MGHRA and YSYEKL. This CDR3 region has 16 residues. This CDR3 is CASSPSGGENTGELFF. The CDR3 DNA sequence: TGCGCCAGCAGCCCTAGCGGGGGAGAGAACACCGGGGAGCTGTTTTTT.

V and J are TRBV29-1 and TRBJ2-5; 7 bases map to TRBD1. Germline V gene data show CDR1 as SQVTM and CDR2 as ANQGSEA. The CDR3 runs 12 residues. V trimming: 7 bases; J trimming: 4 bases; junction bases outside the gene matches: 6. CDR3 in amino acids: CSATGVRETQYF. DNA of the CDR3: TGCAGCGCTACAGGGGTCCGAGAGACCCAGTACTTC.

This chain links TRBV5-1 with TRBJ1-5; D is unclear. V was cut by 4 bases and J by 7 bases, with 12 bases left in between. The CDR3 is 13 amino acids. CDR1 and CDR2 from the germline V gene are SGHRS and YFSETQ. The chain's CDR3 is CASSLERGQPQHF. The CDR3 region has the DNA TGCGCCAGCAGCCTAGAACGCGGACAGCCCCAGCATTTT.

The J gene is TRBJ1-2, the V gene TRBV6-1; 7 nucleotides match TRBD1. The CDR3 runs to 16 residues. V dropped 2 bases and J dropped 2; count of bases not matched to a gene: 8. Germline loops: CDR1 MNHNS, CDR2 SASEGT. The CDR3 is CASSEQGGRWNYGYTF. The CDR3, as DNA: TGTGCCAGCAGTGAACAGGGGGGGCGCTGGAACTATGGCTACACCTTC.

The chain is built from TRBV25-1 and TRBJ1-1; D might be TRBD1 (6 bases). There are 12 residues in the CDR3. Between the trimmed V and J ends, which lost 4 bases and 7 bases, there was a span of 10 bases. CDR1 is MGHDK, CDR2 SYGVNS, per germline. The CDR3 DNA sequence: TGTGCCAGCAGTGCCGGGACACTTGAAGCTTTCTTT. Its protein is CASSAGTLEAFF.

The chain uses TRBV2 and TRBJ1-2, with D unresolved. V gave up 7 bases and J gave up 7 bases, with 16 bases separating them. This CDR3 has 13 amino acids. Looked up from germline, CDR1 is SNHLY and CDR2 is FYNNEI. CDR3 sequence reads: CASISPPPFGYTF. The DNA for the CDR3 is TGTGCCAGCATCTCTCCCCCGCCTTTTGGCTACACCTTC.

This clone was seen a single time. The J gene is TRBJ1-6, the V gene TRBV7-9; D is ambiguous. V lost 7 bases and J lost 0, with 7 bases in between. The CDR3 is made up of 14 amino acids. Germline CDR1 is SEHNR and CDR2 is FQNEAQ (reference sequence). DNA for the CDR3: TGTGCCAGCACCGAGGACTCCTATAATTCACCCCTCCACTTT. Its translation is CASTEDSYNSPLHF.

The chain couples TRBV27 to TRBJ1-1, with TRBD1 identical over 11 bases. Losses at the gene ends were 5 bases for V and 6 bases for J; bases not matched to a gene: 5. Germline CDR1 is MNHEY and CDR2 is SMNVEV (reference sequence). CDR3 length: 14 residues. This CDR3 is CASSLPGQGAEAFF. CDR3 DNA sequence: TGTGCCAGCAGTCTCCCGGGACAGGGGGCTGAAGCTTTCTTT.

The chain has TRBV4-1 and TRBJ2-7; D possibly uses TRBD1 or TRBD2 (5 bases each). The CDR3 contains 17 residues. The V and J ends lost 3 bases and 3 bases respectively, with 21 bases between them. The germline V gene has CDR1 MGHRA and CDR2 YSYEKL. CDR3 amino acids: CASSQGPGPGMGYEQYF. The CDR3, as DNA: TGCGCCAGCAGCCAGGGTCCGGGACCCGGGATGGGCTACGAGCAGTACTTC.

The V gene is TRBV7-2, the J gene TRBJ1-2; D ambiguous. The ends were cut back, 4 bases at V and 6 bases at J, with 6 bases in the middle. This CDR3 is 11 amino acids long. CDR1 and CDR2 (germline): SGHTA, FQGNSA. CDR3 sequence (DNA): TGTGCCAGCAGCTATACACATGGCTACACCTTC. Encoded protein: CASSYTHGYTF. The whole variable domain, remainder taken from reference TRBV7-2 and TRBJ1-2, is GAGVSQSPSNKVTEKGKDVELRCDPISGHTALYWYRQSLGQGLEFLIYFQGNSAPDKSGLPSDRFSAERTGGSVSTLTIQRTQQEDSAVYLCASSYTHGYTFGSGTRLTVV.

CDR3 in DNA: TGTGCCAGCAGCAAAGGAACTTACACAGATACGCAGTATTTT. Protein: CASSKGTYTDTQYF. This chain joins TRBV5-6 and TRBJ2-3, with no clear D. This CDR3 is built from 14 residues. Germline loops: CDR1 SGHDT, CDR2 YYEEEE. Trimming took 4 bases from V and 2 from J, leaving 11 bases between them. Full variable domain (remainder filled in from reference TRBV5-6 and TRBJ2-3): DAGVTQSPTHLIKTRGQQVTLRCSPKSGHDTVSWYQQALGQGPQFIFQYYEEEERQRGNFPDRFSGHQFPNYSSELNVNALLLGDSALYLCASSKGTYTDTQYFGPGTRLTVL.

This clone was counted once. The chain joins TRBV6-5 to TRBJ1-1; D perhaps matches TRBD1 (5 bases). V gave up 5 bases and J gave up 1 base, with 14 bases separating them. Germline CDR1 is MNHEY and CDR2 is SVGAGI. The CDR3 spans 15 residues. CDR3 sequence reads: CASSAEGVRNTEAFF. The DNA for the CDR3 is TGTGCCAGCAGTGCAGAAGGGGTAAGGAACACTGAAGCTTTCTTT.